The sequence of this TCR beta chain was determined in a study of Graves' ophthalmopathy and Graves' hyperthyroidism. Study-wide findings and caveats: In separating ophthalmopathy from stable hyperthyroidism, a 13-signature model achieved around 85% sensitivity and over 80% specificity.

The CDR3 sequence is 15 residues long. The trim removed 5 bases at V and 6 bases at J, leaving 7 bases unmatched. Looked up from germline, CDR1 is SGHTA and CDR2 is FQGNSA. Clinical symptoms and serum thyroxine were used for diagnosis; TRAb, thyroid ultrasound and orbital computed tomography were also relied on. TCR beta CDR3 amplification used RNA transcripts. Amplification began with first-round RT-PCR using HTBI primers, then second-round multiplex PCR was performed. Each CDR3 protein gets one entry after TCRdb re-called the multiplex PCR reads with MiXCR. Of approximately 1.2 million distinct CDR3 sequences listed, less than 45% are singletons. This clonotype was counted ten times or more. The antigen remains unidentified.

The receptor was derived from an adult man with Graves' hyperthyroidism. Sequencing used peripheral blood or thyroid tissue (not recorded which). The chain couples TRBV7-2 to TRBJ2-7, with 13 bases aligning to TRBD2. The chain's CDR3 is CASSPRTSGGREQYF. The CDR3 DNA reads TGTGCCAGCAGCCCCCGGACTAGCGGGGGTCGCGAGCAGTACTTC.